One sample yielded the 10 T cell receptor beta chains listed below, sequenced in a study of blood T cell repertoires in COVID-19. Generated by immunoSEQ multiplex PCR, the TCRdb table keeps only in-frame clones and is missing some. This sample has some 530,000 clones, with roughly 85% found just once. Sequencing input: peripheral blood. Source of these receptors: a human donor in a cohort sampled during active COVID-19.

The chain links TRBV7-3 to TRBJ2-5; D gene ambiguous. Trimming cost V 8 bases and J 0 bases, with 7 bases left between them. CDR1 is SGHTA and CDR2 is FQGTGA in the germline V gene. The CDR3 covers 12 residues. The CDR3 nucleotides read TGTGCCAGCTCCCAGGACCAAGAGACCCAGTACTTC. This codes for CASSQDQETQYF.

The V call is TRBV2, the J call TRBJ2-3, with D unclear. Germline loops: CDR1 SNHLY, CDR2 FYNNEI. There are 14 residues in the CDR3. With 7 bases removed from V and 2 bases from J, the gap between germline ends came to 13 bases. For the CDR3, the DNA is TGTGCCAGCAATCCAGGTTCATACACAGATACGCAGTATTTT. Protein sequence: CASNPGSYTDTQYF.

Note on this clone: Different DNA sequences within this sample yield the same CDR3. The chain combines TRBV3-1 (or the pseudogene TRBV3-2) with TRBJ1-2; TRBD1 might be the D (5 bases). The V end lost 1 base, the J end lost 8 bases, and 11 bases lay between the germline ends. The CDR3 is 13 residues long. Per germline, CDR1 LGHDT and CDR2 YNNKEL (reference sequence). The CDR3: CASSQGGGTGYTF. The DNA for the CDR3 is TGTGCCAGCAGCCAAGGGGGGGGTACCGGCTACACCTTC.

The chain combines TRBV19 with TRBJ2-7; 7 bases are shared with TRBD2. The CDR3 has 14 residues. Per germline, CDR1 LNHDA and CDR2 SQIVND (reference sequence). Trimming cost V 10 bases and J 5 bases; bases outside gene matches: 14. CDR3 amino acids: CATSSGGSIHEQYF. The CDR3 region has the DNA TGTGCCACCTCATCCGGGGGGTCCATCCACGAGCAGTACTTC. The full variable domain, completed using reference TRBV19 and TRBJ2-7, is DGGITQSPKYLFRKEGQNVTLSCEQNLNHDAMYWYRQDPGQGLRLIYYSQIVNDFQKGDIAEGYSVSREKKESFPLTVTSAQKNPTAFYLCATSSGGSIHEQYFGPGTRLTVT.

The CDR3 reads CASSQVGQGSHEQYF. The CDR3 DNA is TGTGCCAGCAGCCAAGTGGGACAGGGGTCCCACGAGCAGTACTTC. The chain is built from TRBV3-1 (or the pseudogene TRBV3-2) and TRBJ2-7; 10 positions match TRBD1. The CDR3 covers 15 residues. V lost 1 base, J lost 5 bases, and 5 bases stayed unmatched. The V gene's germline CDR1 is LGHDT and CDR2 YNNKEL (reference sequence).

The V and J genes are TRBV29-1 and TRBJ1-1; maybe TRBD1 (5 bases). The CDR3 totals 12 residues. CDR1 is SQVTM, CDR2 ANQGSEA, per germline. V was shortened by 6 bases and J by 6 bases, with 14 bases between the two germline ends. The CDR3 DNA sequence: TGCAGCGTCAATCAGGGATCGGCTGAAGCTTTCTTT. It encodes CSVNQGSAEAFF.

This sequence joins TRBV19 and TRBJ2-2; 7 nucleotides line up with TRBD1. V lost 6 bases, J lost 7 bases, and 11 bases stayed unmatched. The germline gives CDR1 LNHDA, CDR2 SQIVND (reference sequence). This CDR3 has 15 residues. The CDR3 region has the DNA TGTGCCAGTAGCCCGCAACAGGGGTTAGACGGGGAGCTGTTTTTT. Translation gives CASSPQQGLDGELFF.

This clone is a singleton in its sample. The chain is built from TRBV29-1 and TRBJ2-7, with 9 positions matching TRBD1. The CDR3 contains 13 residues. V trimming: 3 bases; J trimming: 5 bases; junction bases outside the gene matches: 5. The germline CDR1 and CDR2 sequences are SQVTM and ANQGSEA. CDR3 DNA sequence: TGCAGCGTTGAGGACAGGGGTGGCCACGAGCAGTACTTC. Encoded protein: CSVEDRGGHEQYF.

In this sample, this clone turned up once. This chain joins TRBV6-6 and TRBJ2-5; tentative D call: TRBD1 (5 bases). CDR3 length: 14 amino acids. Trimming left V 4 bases short and J 10 bases short, with 19 bases between. CDR1 MNHNY and CDR2 SVGAGI come from the germline V gene (reference sequence). The CDR3 sequence: CASSSHRIREGQYF. In nucleotides, the CDR3 is TGTGCCAGCAGTTCCCACAGGATAAGAGAAGGCCAGTACTTC.

The J gene is TRBJ1-2, the V gene TRBV30; 8 bases agree with TRBD1. The CDR3 is 14 residues long. Germline V gene sequence: CDR1 GTSNPN, CDR2 SVGIG (reference sequence). V was clipped by 2 bases and J by 10 bases; unmatched bases: 12. This CDR3 is CAWSISGAGGDYTF. CDR3 DNA sequence: TGTGCCTGGAGTATTAGTGGGGCAGGGGGCGACTACACCTTC.